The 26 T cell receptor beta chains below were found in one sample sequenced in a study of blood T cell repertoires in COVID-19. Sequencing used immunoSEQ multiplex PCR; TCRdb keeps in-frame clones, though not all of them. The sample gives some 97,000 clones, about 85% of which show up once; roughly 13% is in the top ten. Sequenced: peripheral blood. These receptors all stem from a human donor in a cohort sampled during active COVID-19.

The DNA of the CDR3 is TGTGCCAGCACTCAACTCCTGGACAGTTACGAGCAGTACTTC. Protein sequence: CASTQLLDSYEQYF. This chain uses TRBV6-6 with TRBJ2-7, with D possibly being TRBD1 (6 bases). Deletions cut 7 bases from V and 4 bases from J, with 17 bases between. The CDR3 contains 14 residues. Germline CDR1 reads MNHNY; CDR2 reads SVGAGI (reference sequence).

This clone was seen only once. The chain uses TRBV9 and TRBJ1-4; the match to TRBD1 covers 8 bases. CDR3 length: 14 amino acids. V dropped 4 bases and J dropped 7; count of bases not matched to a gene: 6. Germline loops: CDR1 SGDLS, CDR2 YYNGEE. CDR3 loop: CASSPGGSSEKLFF. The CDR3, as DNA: TGTGCCAGCAGCCCAGGGGGCTCCAGTGAAAAACTGTTTTTT. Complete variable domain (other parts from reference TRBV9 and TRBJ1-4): DSGVTQTPKHLITATGQRVTLRCSPRSGDLSVYWYQQSLDQGLQFLIQYYNGEERAKGNILERFSAQQFPDLHSELNLSSLELGDSALYFCASSPGGSSEKLFFGSGTQLSVL.

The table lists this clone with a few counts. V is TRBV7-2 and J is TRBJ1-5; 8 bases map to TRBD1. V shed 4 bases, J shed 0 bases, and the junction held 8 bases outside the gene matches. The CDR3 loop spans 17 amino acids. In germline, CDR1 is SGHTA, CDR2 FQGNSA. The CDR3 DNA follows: TGTGCCAGCAGCTGGGGACAGGCCAGCTTTAGCAATCAGCCCCAGCATTTT. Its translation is CASSWGQASFSNQPQHF. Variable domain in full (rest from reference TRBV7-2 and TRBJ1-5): GAGVSQSPSNKVTEKGKDVELRCDPISGHTALYWYRQSLGQGLEFLIYFQGNSAPDKSGLPSDRFSAERTGGSVSTLTIQRTQQEDSAVYLCASSWGQASFSNQPQHFGDGTRLSIL.

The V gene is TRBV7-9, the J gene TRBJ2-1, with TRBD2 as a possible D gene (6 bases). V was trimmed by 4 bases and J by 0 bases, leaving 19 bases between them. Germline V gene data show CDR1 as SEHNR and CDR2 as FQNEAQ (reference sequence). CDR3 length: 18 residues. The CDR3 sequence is CASSSPRAGISSYNEQFF. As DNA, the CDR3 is TGTGCCAGCAGCTCCCCGAGGGCGGGGATAAGCTCCTACAATGAGCAGTTCTTC.

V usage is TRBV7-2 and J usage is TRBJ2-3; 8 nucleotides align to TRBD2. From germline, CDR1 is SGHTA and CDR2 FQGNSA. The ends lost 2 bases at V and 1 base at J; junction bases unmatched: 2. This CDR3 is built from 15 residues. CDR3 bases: TGTGCCAGCAGCTTAATGCGGGGGGGCACAGATACGCAGTATTTT. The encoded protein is CASSLMRGGTDTQYF.

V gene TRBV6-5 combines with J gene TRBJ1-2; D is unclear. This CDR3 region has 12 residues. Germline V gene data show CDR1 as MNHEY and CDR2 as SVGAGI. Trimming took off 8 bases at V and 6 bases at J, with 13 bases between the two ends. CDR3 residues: CASSRGIDGYTF. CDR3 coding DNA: TGTGCCAGCTCTCGAGGGATAGATGGCTACACCTTC.

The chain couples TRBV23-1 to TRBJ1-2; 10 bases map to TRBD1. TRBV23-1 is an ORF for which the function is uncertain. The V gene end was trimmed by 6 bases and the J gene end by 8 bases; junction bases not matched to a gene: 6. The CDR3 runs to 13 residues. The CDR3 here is CASRRDRGRGYTF. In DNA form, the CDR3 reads TGCGCCAGCAGGCGGGACAGGGGAAGGGGCTACACCTTC.

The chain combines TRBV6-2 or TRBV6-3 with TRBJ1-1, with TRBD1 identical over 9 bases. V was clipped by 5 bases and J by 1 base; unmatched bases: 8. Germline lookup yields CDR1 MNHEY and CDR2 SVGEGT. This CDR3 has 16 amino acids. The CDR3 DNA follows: TGTGCCAGCAGTGTGGGGACAGGGAGAGGGAACACTGAAGCTTTCTTT. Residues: CASSVGTGRGNTEAFF.

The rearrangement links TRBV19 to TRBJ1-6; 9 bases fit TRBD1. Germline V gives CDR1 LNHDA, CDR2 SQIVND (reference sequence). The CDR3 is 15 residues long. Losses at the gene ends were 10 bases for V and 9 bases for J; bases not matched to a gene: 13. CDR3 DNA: TGTGCCACCAAGAAGACAGGGGGAGAGGTTTCACCCCTCCACTTT. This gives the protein CATKKTGGEVSPLHF.

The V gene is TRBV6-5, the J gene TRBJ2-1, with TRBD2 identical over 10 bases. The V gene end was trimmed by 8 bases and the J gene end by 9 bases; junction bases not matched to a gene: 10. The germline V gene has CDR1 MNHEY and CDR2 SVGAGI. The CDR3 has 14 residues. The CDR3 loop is CASERGAGGLEQFF. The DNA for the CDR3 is TGTGCCAGCGAGCGGGGAGCGGGGGGGCTTGAGCAGTTCTTC.

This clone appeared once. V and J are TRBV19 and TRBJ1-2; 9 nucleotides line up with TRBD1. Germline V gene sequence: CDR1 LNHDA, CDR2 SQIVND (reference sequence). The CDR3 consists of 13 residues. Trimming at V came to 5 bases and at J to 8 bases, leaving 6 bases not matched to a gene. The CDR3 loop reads CASSDGTGTGYTF. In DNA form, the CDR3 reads TGTGCCAGTAGTGACGGGACAGGGACCGGCTACACCTTC.

Here the CDR3 DNA reads TGTGCCAGCTCACCACGCGACAGGGGAGAGCAGTACTTC. Translated, it gives CASSPRDRGEQYF. This chain joins TRBV18 and TRBJ2-7, with 8 bases lining up with TRBD1. CDR3 size: 13 residues. Germline assignment: CDR1 KGHSH and CDR2 LQKENI. Losses at the gene ends were 1 base for V and 7 bases for J; bases not matched to a gene: 3. Filled out from reference TRBV18 and TRBJ2-7, the complete variable domain reads NAGVMQNPRHLVRRRGQEARLRCSPMKGHSHVYWYRQLPEEGLKFMVYLQKENIIDESGMPKERFSAEFPKEGPSILRIQQVVRGDSAAYFCASSPRDRGEQYFGPGTRLTVT.

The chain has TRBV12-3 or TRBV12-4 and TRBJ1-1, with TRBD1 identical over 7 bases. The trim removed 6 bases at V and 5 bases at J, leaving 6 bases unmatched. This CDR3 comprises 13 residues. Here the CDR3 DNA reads TGTGCCAGCAGCTATACAGGGGATACTGAAGCTTTCTTT. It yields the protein CASSYTGDTEAFF.

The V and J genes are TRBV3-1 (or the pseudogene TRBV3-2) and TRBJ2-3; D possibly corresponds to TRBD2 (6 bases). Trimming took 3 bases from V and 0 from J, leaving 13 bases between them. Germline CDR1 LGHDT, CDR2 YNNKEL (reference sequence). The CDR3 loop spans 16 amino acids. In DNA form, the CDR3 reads TGTGCCAGCAGCCACGGACGGGGGACTAGCACAGATACGCAGTATTTT. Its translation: CASSHGRGTSTDTQYF.

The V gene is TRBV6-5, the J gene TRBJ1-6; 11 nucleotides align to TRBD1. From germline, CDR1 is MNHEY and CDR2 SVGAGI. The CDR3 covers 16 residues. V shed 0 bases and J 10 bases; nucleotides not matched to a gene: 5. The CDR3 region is CASSYSSDRGHSPLHF. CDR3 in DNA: TGTGCCAGCAGTTACTCCTCGGACAGGGGGCACTCACCCCTCCACTTT.

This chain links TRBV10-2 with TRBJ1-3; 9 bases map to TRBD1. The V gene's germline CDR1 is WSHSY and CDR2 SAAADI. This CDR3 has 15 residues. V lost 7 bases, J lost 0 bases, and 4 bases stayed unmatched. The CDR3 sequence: CASMGTGISGNTIYF. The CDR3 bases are TGCGCCAGCATGGGGACAGGGATCTCTGGAAACACCATATATTTT.

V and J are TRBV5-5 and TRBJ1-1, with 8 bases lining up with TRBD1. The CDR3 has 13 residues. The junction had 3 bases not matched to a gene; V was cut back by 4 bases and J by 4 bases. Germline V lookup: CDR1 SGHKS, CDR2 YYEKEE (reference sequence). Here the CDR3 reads CASSTGTGTEAFF. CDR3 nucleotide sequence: TGTGCCAGCAGCACCGGGACAGGCACTGAAGCTTTCTTT.

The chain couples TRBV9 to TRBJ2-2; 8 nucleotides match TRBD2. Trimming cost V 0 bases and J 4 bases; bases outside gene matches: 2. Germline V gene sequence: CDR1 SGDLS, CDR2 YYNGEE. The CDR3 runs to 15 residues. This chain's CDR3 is CASSVVGGGTGELFF. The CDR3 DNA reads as TGTGCCAGCAGCGTAGTCGGGGGGGGCACCGGGGAGCTGTTTTTT. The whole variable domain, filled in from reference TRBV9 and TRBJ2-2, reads DSGVTQTPKHLITATGQRVTLRCSPRSGDLSVYWYQQSLDQGLQFLIQYYNGEERAKGNILERFSAQQFPDLHSELNLSSLELGDSALYFCASSVVGGGTGELFFGEGSRLTVL.

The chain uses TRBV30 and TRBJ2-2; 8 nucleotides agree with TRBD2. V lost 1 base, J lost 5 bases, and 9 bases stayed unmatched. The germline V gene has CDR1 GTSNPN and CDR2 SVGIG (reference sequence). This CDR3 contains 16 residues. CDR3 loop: CAWSGAPGGETGELFF. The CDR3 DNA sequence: TGTGCCTGGAGTGGGGCTCCGGGAGGGGAGACCGGGGAGCTGTTTTTT.

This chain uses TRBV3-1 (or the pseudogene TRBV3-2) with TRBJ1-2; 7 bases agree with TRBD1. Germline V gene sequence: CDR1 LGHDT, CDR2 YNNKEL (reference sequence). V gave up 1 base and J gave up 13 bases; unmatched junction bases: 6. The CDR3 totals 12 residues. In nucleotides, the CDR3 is TGTGCCAGCAGCCAAGTAACAGGGGACGCCACCTTC. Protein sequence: CASSQVTGDATF.

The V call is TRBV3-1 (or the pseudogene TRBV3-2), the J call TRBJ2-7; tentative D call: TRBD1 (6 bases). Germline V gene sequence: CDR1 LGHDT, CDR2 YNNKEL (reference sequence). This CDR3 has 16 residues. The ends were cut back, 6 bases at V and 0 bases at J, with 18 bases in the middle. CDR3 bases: TGTGCCAGCAGTTTATCCGGGACACCGAGCTCCTACGAGCAGTACTTC. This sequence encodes CASSLSGTPSSYEQYF.

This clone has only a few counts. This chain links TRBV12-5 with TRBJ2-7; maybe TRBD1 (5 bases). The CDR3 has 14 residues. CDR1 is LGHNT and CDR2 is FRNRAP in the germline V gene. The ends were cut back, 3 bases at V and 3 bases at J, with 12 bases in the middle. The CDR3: CASGFTGRFYEQYF. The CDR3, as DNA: TGTGCTAGTGGTTTTACAGGTCGGTTCTACGAGCAGTACTTC.

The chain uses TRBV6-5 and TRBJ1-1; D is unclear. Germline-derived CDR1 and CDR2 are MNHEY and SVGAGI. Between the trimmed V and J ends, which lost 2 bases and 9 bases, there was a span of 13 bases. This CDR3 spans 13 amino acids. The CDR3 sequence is CASSYEVAGKAFF. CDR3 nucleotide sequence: TGTGCCAGCAGTTACGAAGTCGCGGGGAAAGCTTTCTTT.

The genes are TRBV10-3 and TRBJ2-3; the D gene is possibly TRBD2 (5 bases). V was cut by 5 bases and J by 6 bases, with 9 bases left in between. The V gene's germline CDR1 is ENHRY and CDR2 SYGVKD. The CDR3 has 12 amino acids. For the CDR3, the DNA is TGTGCCATCAGTTACACGGGGGATACGCAGTATTTT. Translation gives CAISYTGDTQYF.

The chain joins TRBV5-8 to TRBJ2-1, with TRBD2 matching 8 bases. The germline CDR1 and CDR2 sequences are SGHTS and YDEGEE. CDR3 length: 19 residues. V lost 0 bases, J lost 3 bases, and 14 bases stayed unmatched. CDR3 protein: CASSLAGGLAGKSYNEQFF. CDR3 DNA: TGTGCCAGCAGCTTGGCCGGGGGTTTAGCGGGGAAAAGCTACAATGAGCAGTTCTTC.

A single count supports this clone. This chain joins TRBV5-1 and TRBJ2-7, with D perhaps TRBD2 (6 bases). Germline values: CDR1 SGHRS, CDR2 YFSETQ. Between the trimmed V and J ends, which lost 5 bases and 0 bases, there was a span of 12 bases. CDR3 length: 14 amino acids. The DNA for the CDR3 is TGCGCCAGCAGTGTGGTAGCGGCCTCCTACGAGCAGTACTTC. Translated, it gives CASSVVAASYEQYF.